This entry lists 31 T cell receptor beta chains sequenced from one sample in a study of T cell repertoires in cytomegalovirus infection. TCRdb re-analysed the reads in MiXCR, keeping a single row per CDR3 protein. The data hold over 450,000 distinct CDR3 sequences, with approximately 10% observed a single time. Sequenced input: PBMCs. These receptors came from a human donor in good health (CMV status not recorded). Some clones in this sample may be carry-over from other donors' samples.

Concerning this clonotype itself: A much larger clone lies one base from this, so it may be a read error. The chain carries TRBV7-9 and TRBJ2-6; the D call may be TRBD1 or TRBD2 (5 bases each). CDR1 is SEHNR and CDR2 is FQNEAQ in the germline V gene (reference sequence). CDR3 size: 17 residues. The CDR3 loop is CASSLVSGNSGANVLAF. DNA of the CDR3: TGTGCCAGCAGCTTAGTTTCGGGGAACTCTGGGGCCAACGTCCTGGCTTTC.

The count of this clonotype is one. The genes are TRBV28 and TRBJ2-7; 7 bases fit TRBD1. Germline assignment: CDR1 MDHEN and CDR2 SYDVKM. The CDR3 is 12 residues long. With V trimmed by 3 bases and J by 11 bases, 7 bases remained unmatched. The CDR3 loop is CASSFFRGTEYF. The DNA for the CDR3 is TGTGCCAGCAGTTTCTTCAGGGGGACGGAGTACTTC.

Ten or more counts support this clonotype. This chain connects TRBV28 to TRBJ2-1, with 7 bases fitting TRBD1. Germline V gives CDR1 MDHEN, CDR2 SYDVKM. V lost 6 bases, J lost 7 bases, and 6 bases stayed unmatched. This CDR3 has 13 amino acids. CDR3 amino acids: CASSQTGRNEQFF. The CDR3 DNA reads as TGTGCCAGCAGCCAGACAGGGCGGAATGAGCAGTTCTTC.

This chain joins TRBV3-1 and TRBJ1-2; 8 bases align to TRBD1. The CDR3 is 14 amino acids. Germline V gene data show CDR1 as LGHDT and CDR2 as YNNKEL (reference sequence). With 3 bases clipped from V and 4 bases from J, the junction kept 4 bases outside the gene matches. The CDR3 loop is CASSQEQGGYGYTF. The CDR3 nucleotides read TGTGCCAGCAGCCAGGAACAGGGGGGCTATGGCTACACCTTC.

This clonotype appeared once. The rearrangement links TRBV5-1 to TRBJ2-3, with unresolved D. CDR3 size: 15 residues. CDR1 SGHRS and CDR2 YFSETQ come from the germline V gene. The germline V and J ends were trimmed by 4 bases and 0 bases, with 12 bases remaining between them. For the CDR3, the DNA is TGCGCCAGCAGCAGGCCGGACCAGAGCACAGATACGCAGTATTTT. The encoded protein is CASSRPDQSTDTQYF.

The chain has TRBV5-1 and TRBJ2-1; TRBD2 agrees at 8 bases. Trimming removed 4 bases from V and 0 bases from J; junction bases left unmatched: 12. CDR1 is SGHRS and CDR2 is YFSETQ in the germline V gene. The CDR3 contains 18 residues. CDR3: CASSPLTSAPSSYNEQFF. Here the CDR3 DNA reads TGCGCCAGCAGCCCACTGACTAGCGCACCGAGCTCCTACAATGAGCAGTTCTTC.

This clonotype has ten or more counts. For the CDR3, the DNA is TGTGCTAGTGCCGACCCAGGGGGTCGAAACACTGAAGCTTTCTTT. This gives the protein CASADPGGRNTEAFF. This chain links TRBV12-5 with TRBJ1-1, with 7 bases that match TRBD1. The junction had 10 bases not matched to a gene; V was cut back by 7 bases and J by 2 bases. CDR3 length: 15 residues. Germline CDR1 and CDR2: LGHNT and FRNRAP.

V is TRBV29-1 and J is TRBJ2-6; 8 nucleotides line up with TRBD2. The CDR3 has 15 amino acids. CDR1 and CDR2 (germline): SQVTM, ANQGSEA. V dropped 5 bases and J dropped 2; count of bases not matched to a gene: 5. CDR3 coding DNA: TGCAGCGTTACTTCGACTAGCGCTGGGGCCAACGTCCTGACTTTC. Protein: CSVTSTSAGANVLTF. Full variable domain (rest looked up from reference TRBV29-1 and TRBJ2-6): SAVISQKPSRDICQRGTSLTIQCQVDSQVTMMFWYRQQPGQSLTLIATANQGSEATYESGFVIDKFPISRPNLTFSTLTVSNMSPEDSSIYLCSVTSTSAGANVLTFGAGSRLTVL.

Many counts were recorded for this clonotype. DNA for the CDR3: TGTGCCAGCAGCTTAGACGGAAGGAGCACTGAAGCTTTCTTT. Protein: CASSLDGRSTEAFF. This rearrangement joins TRBV7-2 to TRBJ1-1; D is unresolved. The CDR3 length is 14 residues. The germline CDR1 and CDR2 sequences are SGHTA and FQGNSA. The V gene lost 1 base and the J gene lost 4 bases, with 10 bases spanning the gap.

This clonotype was seen ten or more times. The chain uses TRBV7-9 and TRBJ2-3; D ambiguous. This CDR3 is 13 amino acids long. V was clipped by 3 bases and J by 4 bases, with 8 bases between them. Germline-derived CDR1 and CDR2 are SEHNR and FQNEAQ (reference sequence). The CDR3: CASSFRNPDTQYF. The CDR3 nucleotides are TGTGCCAGCAGCTTTCGGAATCCAGATACGCAGTATTTT.

This clonotype was observed a few times. This rearrangement joins TRBV3-1 to TRBJ2-2, with D perhaps matching TRBD1 or TRBD2 (5 bases each). The V and J ends lost 5 bases and 5 bases respectively, with 18 bases between them. The CDR3 is made up of 16 amino acids. CDR1 and CDR2 (germline): LGHDT, YNNKEL (reference sequence). The CDR3 sequence is CASSSGLSGVTGELFF. The CDR3 DNA follows: TGTGCCAGCAGCTCAGGGCTGAGCGGTGTAACCGGGGAGCTGTTTTTT.

The gene calls are TRBV20-1 and TRBJ2-1; D possibly corresponds to TRBD2 (6 bases). Germline CDR1 reads DFQATT; CDR2 reads SNEGSKA (reference sequence). CDR3 length equals 14 residues. The V gene lost 3 bases and the J gene lost 7 bases, with 16 bases spanning the gap. In nucleotides, the CDR3 is TGCAGTGCTAGGGCCTCCGGGACTTCTAATGAGCAGTTCTTC. This encodes CSARASGTSNEQFF.

This clonotype was seen many times. The J gene is TRBJ2-1, the V gene TRBV20-1, with 12 positions matching TRBD1. The CDR3 consists of 14 residues. With 4 bases clipped from V and 8 bases from J, the junction kept 6 bases outside the gene matches. Germline-derived CDR1 and CDR2 are DFQATT and SNEGSKA (reference sequence). For the CDR3, the DNA is TGCAGTGCTAACCGGGACAGGGGGCGCGATGAGCAGTTCTTC. Protein sequence: CSANRDRGRDEQFF.

The rearrangement links TRBV3-1 to TRBJ2-5, with 7 bases identical to TRBD2. V lost 1 base to trimming and J lost 4 bases; unmatched junction nucleotides: 6. CDR3 size: 15 residues. Germline CDR1 LGHDT, CDR2 YNNKEL (reference sequence). The chain's CDR3 is CASSQVRGVRETQYF. DNA of the CDR3: TGTGCCAGCAGCCAAGTACGGGGGGTTAGAGAGACCCAGTACTTC.

The V call is TRBV12-3 or TRBV12-4, the J call TRBJ2-7; D unresolved. With 4 bases removed from V and 4 bases from J, the gap between germline ends came to 8 bases. This CDR3 region has 12 residues. The CDR3 coding sequence is TGTGCCAGCAGTTCCCTAGATTACGAGCAGTACTTC. The encoded protein is CASSSLDYEQYF.

This clonotype was counted many times. This sequence joins TRBV4-1 and TRBJ1-6; no reliable D call. The CDR3 has 12 amino acids. Germline loops: CDR1 MGHRA, CDR2 YSYEKL. V lost 1 base and J lost 9, with 4 bases in between. The CDR3 coding sequence is TGCGCCAGCAGCCAAGGGATTTCACCCCTCCACTTT. Its protein is CASSQGISPLHF.

This clonotype showed up just a few times. The rearrangement joins TRBV29-1 to TRBJ2-1; TRBD1 matches 8 bases. The CDR3 covers 12 residues. Germline CDR1 and CDR2: SQVTM and ANQGSEA. Germline trimming cut 5 bases from V and 6 bases from J; bases unmatched to any gene: 3. CDR3 loop: CSVQQGVNEQFF. The CDR3 DNA is TGCAGCGTTCAACAGGGGGTCAATGAGCAGTTCTTC.

This clonotype has a count of ten or more. J is TRBJ1-1 and V is TRBV24-1, with D unresolved. CDR3 size: 13 residues. Germline V gene data show CDR1 as KGHDR and CDR2 as SFDVKD. Between the trimmed V and J ends, which lost 2 bases and 5 bases, there was a span of 8 bases. CDR3 sequence (DNA): TGTGCCACCAGTGATTCGGGAGGGACTGAAGCTTTCTTT. Translating gives CATSDSGGTEAFF.

The rearrangement uses TRBV12-3 or TRBV12-4 and TRBJ2-7; the D is unclear. Trimming shortened V by 5 bases and J by 1 base, and 18 bases separated the two germline ends. The CDR3 length is 16 residues. The CDR3, as DNA: TGTGCCAGCAGTCCTTCAAGGGCAGTTCGATCCTACGAGCAGTACTTC. Encoded protein: CASSPSRAVRSYEQYF.

The chain has TRBV11-2 and TRBJ2-2; D not resolved. Germline CDR1 SGHAT, CDR2 FQNNGV. Trimming took 5 bases from V and 0 from J, leaving 10 bases between them. This CDR3 contains 15 residues. DNA for the CDR3: TGTGCCAGCAGCGCGGTGAGGACGAACACCGGGGAGCTGTTTTTT. This encodes CASSAVRTNTGELFF. Based on the CDR3 plus reference TRBV11-2 and TRBJ2-2, the full variable domain is EAGVAQSPRYKIIEKRQSVAFWCNPISGHATLYWYQQILGQGPKLLIQFQNNGVVDDSQLPKDRFSAERLKGVDSTLKIQPAKLEDSAVYLCASSAVRTNTGELFFGEGSRLTVL.

This clonotype was seen ten or more times. The chain recombines TRBV12-3 or TRBV12-4 with TRBJ1-1; 9 positions match TRBD1. V lost 0 bases, J lost 2 bases, and 16 bases stayed unmatched. This CDR3 is built from 20 residues. CDR3: CASSLAKFQLQGALNTEAFF. DNA of the CDR3: TGTGCCAGCAGTTTAGCAAAATTCCAGCTACAGGGGGCTTTAAACACTGAAGCTTTCTTT.

This clonotype came up many times. The rearrangement links TRBV7-6 to TRBJ2-7, with 9 bases fitting TRBD2. CDR1 SGHVS and CDR2 FNYEAQ come from the germline V gene. This CDR3 spans 15 amino acids. With V trimmed by 6 bases and J by 2 bases, 8 bases remained unmatched. The CDR3: CASSPTSGPTYEQYF. DNA of the CDR3: TGTGCCAGCAGTCCTACTAGCGGGCCAACCTACGAGCAGTACTTC.

The chain links TRBV11-2 to TRBJ1-2; perhaps TRBD1 as D (6 bases). The germline CDR1 and CDR2 sequences are SGHAT and FQNNGV. The CDR3 covers 18 residues. Trimming removed 1 base at V and 2 bases at J, with 20 bases between. The CDR3 is CASSLAFIRQGTNYGYTF. CDR3 nucleotide sequence: TGTGCCAGCAGCTTAGCATTTATACGGCAGGGGACAAACTATGGCTACACCTTC.

This clonotype occurred many times. The CDR3 loop reads CAISLAGGQETQYF. Here the CDR3 DNA reads TGTGCCATCAGTCTAGCGGGGGGGCAAGAGACCCAGTACTTC. V and J are TRBV10-3 and TRBJ2-5; 12 bases line up with TRBD2. The CDR3 is 14 amino acids. Germline-derived CDR1 and CDR2 are ENHRY and SYGVKD. V lost 5 bases and J lost 2; bases outside the gene matches: 0.

There are a few counts of this clonotype. The chain has TRBV30 and TRBJ1-2, with TRBD1 matching over 9 bases. The CDR3 spans 12 residues. Unmatched junction bases numbered 4, after V lost 3 bases and J lost 8 bases. The germline gives CDR1 GTSNPN, CDR2 SVGIG (reference sequence). In DNA form, the CDR3 reads TGTGCCTGGAGCCGGACAGGGGTCGGCTACACCTTC. As protein: CAWSRTGVGYTF.

This clonotype was observed a few times. The gene calls are TRBV28 and TRBJ2-1, with TRBD2 identical over 9 bases. There are 15 residues in the CDR3. Germline trimming cut 6 bases from V and 9 bases from J; bases unmatched to any gene: 12. Germline V gene sequence: CDR1 MDHEN, CDR2 SYDVKM. The CDR3 bases are TGTGCCAGCAGCCCCGGGACTAGCTGGGGTGGTGAGCAGTTCTTC. Translating it yields CASSPGTSWGGEQFF.

This clonotype was found many times. The rearrangement joins TRBV12-3 or TRBV12-4 to TRBJ1-5; D not resolved. The CDR3 length is 16 residues. Trimming removed 1 base from V and 2 bases from J, with 12 bases in between. The CDR3 is CASSLGRLAGNQPQHF. DNA for the CDR3: TGTGCCAGCAGTTTAGGGCGGCTAGCGGGCAATCAGCCCCAGCATTTT.

There are many counts of this clonotype. V and J are TRBV12-5 and TRBJ1-1; 8 nucleotides align to TRBD1. V trimming: 6 bases; J trimming: 4 bases; junction bases outside the gene matches: 10. The CDR3 is 15 amino acids. CDR1 is LGHNT and CDR2 is FRNRAP in the germline V gene. This chain's CDR3 is CASGPTTGVVTEAFF. The DNA for the CDR3 is TGTGCTAGTGGCCCCACGACAGGGGTGGTCACTGAAGCTTTCTTT.

The CDR3 protein is CAISIGLARDQPQHF. The CDR3 DNA reads as TGTGCCATCAGTATAGGGCTAGCAAGGGATCAGCCCCAGCATTTT. The chain couples TRBV10-3 to TRBJ1-5; D gene unclear. CDR1 ENHRY and CDR2 SYGVKD come from the germline V gene. Trimming pared 5 bases from V and 5 bases from J, leaving 16 bases between. This CDR3 comprises 15 residues.

The CDR3 DNA follows: TGTGCCACCCCGCGGCCGAAGGGCTCACCCCTCCACTTT. This encodes CATPRPKGSPLHF. The chain combines TRBV13 with TRBJ1-6, with D unresolved. In germline, CDR1 is PRHDT, CDR2 FYEKMQ (reference sequence). The CDR3 contains 13 residues. Trimming left V 10 bases short and J 10 bases short, with 17 bases between. The variable domain in full, completed from reference TRBV13 and TRBJ1-6, reads AAGVIQSPRHLIKEKRETATLKCYPIPRHDTVYWYQQGPGQDPQFLISFYEKMQSDKGSIPDRFSAQQFSDYHSELNMSSLELGDSALYFCATPRPKGSPLHFGNGTRLTVT.

The rearrangement uses TRBV14 and TRBJ1-6; D call uncertain. There are 14 residues in the CDR3. V was trimmed by 4 bases and J by 14 bases, leaving 18 bases between them. Germline CDR1 SGHDN, CDR2 FVKESK. The CDR3 sequence: CASSRDISIRALHF. The CDR3 nucleotides are TGTGCCAGCAGCCGAGACATATCAATTCGGGCCCTCCACTTT.